A single sample gave rise to the 30 T cell receptor beta chains below, sequenced in a study of patients and donors after allogeneic stem cell transplantation. TCRdb redid the calling of the RT-PCR reads with MiXCR, one entry per CDR3 protein. The profile shows 17,000 or so distinct CDR3 sequences, around 29% of them singletons. Sequencing was performed on blood, either unsorted or a sorted T cell fraction (not recorded which). The receptors were gathered from a human donor who was either an allogeneic HSCT recipient or a stem cell or donor lymphocyte infusion donor (not recorded which). It is not recorded whose cells these are; they may come from a transplant donor.

This clonotype was detected a few times. The chain carries TRBV27 and TRBJ1-2; D ambiguous. The germline gives CDR1 MNHEY, CDR2 SMNVEV (reference sequence). V gave up 5 bases and J gave up 4 bases, with 26 bases separating them. This CDR3 spans 18 amino acids. CDR3 sequence (DNA): TGTGCCAGCAGTCCCCTCACCGGGCCCAGTTCGATTAGCTATGGCTACACCTTC. Its translation is CASSPLTGPSSISYGYTF.

Only a few counts were recorded for this clonotype. The V call is TRBV6-5, the J call TRBJ1-3; 7 nucleotides align to TRBD1. There are 15 residues in the CDR3. The germline V gene encodes CDR1 MNHEY and CDR2 SVGAGI. The V and J ends lost 5 bases and 0 bases, in that order; junction bases with no gene match: 4. The CDR3 coding sequence is TGTGCCAGCAGTACCGGGACAGCCTCTGGAAACACCATATATTTT. Translated, it gives CASSTGTASGNTIYF.

CDR3 nucleotide sequence: TGTGCCAGCAGGGCCGGGACATACTTCACAGATACGCAGTATTTT. It translates to CASRAGTYFTDTQYF. The V and J genes are TRBV2 and TRBJ2-3, with D possibly matching TRBD1 (6 bases). V lost 6 bases, J lost 2 bases, and 15 bases lay in between. This CDR3 is 15 amino acids long. Germline V gene lookup returns CDR1 SNHLY and CDR2 FYNNEI.

This clonotype appeared many times. The chain couples TRBV7-9 to TRBJ2-2; unclear D gene. This CDR3 comprises 14 residues. The germline V gene has CDR1 SEHNR and CDR2 FQNEAQ (reference sequence). The V gene lost 3 bases and the J gene lost 3 bases, with 8 bases spanning the gap. The CDR3 DNA is TGTGCCAGCAGCTTTTTGGTTGACACCGGGGAGCTGTTTTTT. The encoded protein is CASSFLVDTGELFF.

The chain joins TRBV20-1 to TRBJ1-2; no clear D. V lost 0 bases and J lost 3, with 5 bases in between. The CDR3 has 12 residues. In germline, CDR1 is DFQATT, CDR2 SNEGSKA (reference sequence). The CDR3 is CSARDWDYGYTF. The CDR3 DNA is TGCAGTGCTAGAGATTGGGACTATGGCTACACCTTC.

Many counts were recorded for this clonotype. V usage is TRBV4-1 and J usage is TRBJ1-5; D is unresolved. Germline assignment: CDR1 MGHRA and CDR2 YSYEKL. Between the trimmed V and J ends, which lost 2 bases and 5 bases, there was a span of 13 bases. This CDR3 region has 15 residues. CDR3 in amino acids: CASSQTPPGDQPQHF. The CDR3 region has the DNA TGCGCCAGCAGCCAAACCCCACCCGGGGATCAGCCCCAGCATTTT.

This clonotype was found a few times. The J gene is TRBJ1-2, the V gene TRBV28; the D is unclear. Germline values: CDR1 MDHEN, CDR2 SYDVKM. This CDR3 contains 13 residues. Deletions cut 1 base from V and 7 bases from J, with 10 bases between. The CDR3 region has the DNA TGTGCCAGCAGTTTATTGATGGAGCCTGGCTACACCTTC. As protein: CASSLLMEPGYTF.

This chain uses TRBV12-3 or TRBV12-4 with TRBJ2-5; D is perhaps TRBD2 (5 bases). Trimming stripped 5 bases from V and 5 bases from J, with 9 bases between. The CDR3 loop spans 12 amino acids. CDR3 sequence: CASSRTWETQYF. As DNA, the CDR3 is TGTGCCAGCAGTCGGACTTGGGAGACCCAGTACTTC.

The CDR3 nucleotides read TGCGCCAGCAGCTTGGGGGCAGGGGGCCTTCAGCCCCAGCATTTT. Amino acid sequence: CASSLGAGGLQPQHF. The chain uses TRBV5-1 and TRBJ1-5; 8 bases line up with TRBD1. The ends lost 0 bases at V and 6 bases at J; junction bases unmatched: 5. Germline assignment: CDR1 SGHRS and CDR2 YFSETQ. The CDR3 consists of 15 residues.

The chain joins TRBV12-3 or TRBV12-4 to TRBJ1-6; D is possibly TRBD1 (6 bases). V shed 4 bases and J shed 6 bases, with 13 bases lying between them. The CDR3 is made up of 15 amino acids. CDR3 in DNA: TGTGCCAGCAGTTACCGGGACACCACTAATTCACCCCTCCACTTT. Amino acids: CASSYRDTTNSPLHF.

This chain links TRBV12-3 or TRBV12-4 with TRBJ1-4; 8 bases align to TRBD1. V was clipped by 4 bases and J by 8 bases; unmatched bases: 6. The CDR3 has 14 amino acids. CDR3 protein: CASSSGQGVEKLFF. The CDR3 DNA reads TGTGCCAGCAGTTCAGGACAGGGAGTCGAAAAACTGTTTTTT.

The chain uses TRBV7-9 and TRBJ1-2; D not resolved. CDR3 length: 12 residues. Trimming removed 2 bases at V and 4 bases at J, with 5 bases between. CDR1 SEHNR and CDR2 FQNEAQ come from the germline V gene (reference sequence). The CDR3 sequence is CASSLSGYGYTF. As DNA, the CDR3 is TGTGCCAGCAGCTTATCTGGCTATGGCTACACCTTC.

The V and J genes are TRBV7-6 and TRBJ2-7, with unresolved D. The CDR3 is 16 amino acids. From germline, CDR1 is SGHVS and CDR2 FNYEAQ. The V gene lost 0 bases and the J gene lost 2 bases, with 14 bases spanning the gap. The CDR3 loop reads CASSLAGTTPTYEQYF. The CDR3 bases are TGTGCCAGCAGCTTAGCTGGCACAACTCCCACCTACGAGCAGTACTTC.

V and J are TRBV7-9 and TRBJ2-3, with D possibly TRBD2 on 6 matching bases. Germline CDR1 reads SEHNR; CDR2 reads FQNEAQ (reference sequence). V was shortened by 0 bases and J by 5 bases, with 15 bases between the two germline ends. The CDR3 has 16 residues. CDR3 sequence (DNA): TGTGCCAGCAGCTTAGCCTCAGGAGGGCGGGGAGATACGCAGTATTTT. It is translated as CASSLASGGRGDTQYF.

The CDR3 bases are TGTGCCAGCAGTGGAAATATGAACACTGAAGCTTTCTTT. This sequence encodes CASSGNMNTEAFF. This chain uses TRBV2 with TRBJ1-1; the D is unclear. This CDR3 region has 13 residues. Trimming removed 4 bases at V and 0 bases at J, with 6 bases between. Germline V gene sequence: CDR1 SNHLY, CDR2 FYNNEI.

The genes are TRBV7-3 and TRBJ1-1; D unclear. The CDR3 is made up of 16 amino acids. Germline assignment: CDR1 SGHTA and CDR2 FQGTGA. The ends were cut back, 2 bases at V and 0 bases at J, with 13 bases in the middle. The CDR3 sequence: CASSLVPAQMNTEAFF. DNA for the CDR3: TGTGCCAGCAGCTTAGTTCCGGCTCAAATGAACACTGAAGCTTTCTTT.

CDR3 protein: CSARAGHNQPQHF. CDR3 sequence (DNA): TGCAGTGCTAGAGCAGGGCACAATCAGCCCCAGCATTTT. The V call is TRBV20-1, the J call TRBJ1-5; TRBD1 is a possible D gene (5 bases). Trimming left V 1 base short and J 3 bases short, with 7 bases between. This CDR3 has 13 amino acids. In germline, CDR1 is DFQATT, CDR2 SNEGSKA (reference sequence).

This chain joins TRBV9 and TRBJ2-1; D gene unclear. The CDR3 runs to 14 residues. The germline V gene has CDR1 SGDLS and CDR2 YYNGEE. With 3 bases removed from V and 3 bases from J, the gap between germline ends came to 10 bases. The DNA for the CDR3 is TGTGCCAGCAGCGCCCCTTCTAGCTACAATGAGCAGTTCTTC. Translation: CASSAPSSYNEQFF.

This clonotype was seen a handful of times. The rearrangement links TRBV6-2 or TRBV6-3 to TRBJ1-2, with D tentatively TRBD1 (5 bases). Per the germline V gene, CDR1 is MNHEY and CDR2 is SVGEGT. The V and J ends lost 0 bases and 5 bases respectively, with 7 bases between them. This CDR3 spans 13 amino acids. As DNA, the CDR3 is TGTGCCAGCAGTTACTCTGGGACGTATGGCTACACCTTC. Translated, it gives CASSYSGTYGYTF.

The chain is built from TRBV18 and TRBJ2-7; 7 nucleotides agree with TRBD2. J gave up 6 bases and V 1 base, and 6 bases lay outside the gene matches. The CDR3 consists of 14 residues. Germline V gene sequence: CDR1 KGHSH, CDR2 LQKENI. This chain's CDR3 is CASSPRRSGGEQYF. The CDR3 DNA reads TGTGCCAGCTCACCACGGAGGTCGGGGGGCGAGCAGTACTTC.

The chain couples TRBV5-1 to TRBJ2-3; unclear D gene. The CDR3 runs 15 residues. V shed 4 bases and J shed 9 bases, with 21 bases lying between them. Germline-derived CDR1 and CDR2 are SGHRS and YFSETQ. Written as DNA, the CDR3 is TGCGCCAGCAGCACTAACATGGGGTGGCAAGGAACGCAGTATTTT. Its translation: CASSTNMGWQGTQYF.

A few counts support this clonotype. V is TRBV5-1 and J is TRBJ2-5; D is possibly TRBD1 or TRBD2 (5 bases each). Trimming pared 4 bases from V and 1 base from J, leaving 14 bases between. CDR3 length equals 15 residues. In germline, CDR1 is SGHRS, CDR2 YFSETQ. The CDR3 DNA follows: TGCGCCAGCAGCACGACTCATGGGGGCCAAGAGACCCAGTACTTC. This encodes CASSTTHGGQETQYF.

This rearrangement joins TRBV12-3 or TRBV12-4 to TRBJ1-5; 12 positions agree with TRBD1. The CDR3 runs 16 residues. V dropped 8 bases and J dropped 2; count of bases not matched to a gene: 7. The CDR3 here is CASGRDRGLGNQPQHF. DNA of the CDR3: TGTGCCAGCGGCCGGGACAGGGGGCTGGGCAATCAGCCCCAGCATTTT.

The chain joins TRBV5-1 to TRBJ1-1; D might be TRBD1 (6 bases). Germline CDR1 and CDR2: SGHRS and YFSETQ. CDR3 length: 13 residues. The V end was cut by 2 bases, the J end by 4 bases, with 9 bases between. DNA for the CDR3: TGCGCCAGCAGCTTCGCAGGGGTCACTGAAGCTTTCTTT. Encoded protein: CASSFAGVTEAFF.

The chain links TRBV3-1 to TRBJ1-2; 7 bases match TRBD1. CDR3 size: 13 residues. V was pared by 3 bases and J by 5 bases, with 3 bases of the junction left unmatched. Germline CDR1 and CDR2: LGHDT and YNNKEL (reference sequence). In nucleotides, the CDR3 is TGTGCCAGCAGCCACCGACAGGGTTATGGCTACACCTTC. Protein sequence: CASSHRQGYGYTF.

V and J are TRBV6-6 and TRBJ1-4; 9 nucleotides agree with TRBD1. CDR3 length: 16 amino acids. Germline CDR1 and CDR2: MNHNY and SVGAGI (reference sequence). J was trimmed by 6 bases and V by 4 bases; bases with no gene match: 9. CDR3 loop: CASSFPGQGSDEKLFF. Written as DNA, the CDR3 is TGTGCCAGCAGTTTCCCGGGACAGGGAAGTGATGAAAAACTGTTTTTT.

The chain has TRBV27 and TRBJ2-4, with D tentatively TRBD2 (6 bases). The CDR3 totals 15 residues. The germline CDR1 and CDR2 sequences are MNHEY and SMNVEV (reference sequence). Deletions cut 3 bases from V and 9 bases from J, with 18 bases between. The CDR3 coding sequence is TGTGCCAGCAGTTTCAGTCTCGACGCGGGGAGCATTCAGTACTTC. Protein: CASSFSLDAGSIQYF.

This clonotype was seen ten or more times. The V and J genes are TRBV7-8 and TRBJ2-5; D gene uncertain. V dropped 8 bases and J dropped 5 bases, with 12 bases sitting between them. The CDR3 has 12 residues. The V gene's germline CDR1 is SGHVS and CDR2 FQNEAQ. The CDR3 nucleotides are TGTGCCAGCCGTCAAGTTGGGGAGACCCAGTACTTC. Amino acids: CASRQVGETQYF. The full variable domain, with the rest looked up from reference TRBV7-8 and TRBJ2-5, is GAGVSQSPRYKVAKRGQDVALRCDPISGHVSLFWYQQALGQGPEFLTYFQNEAQLDKSGLPSDRFFAERPEGSVSTLKIQRTQQEDSAVYLCASRQVGETQYFGPGTRLLVL.

This clonotype was found once. V usage is TRBV10-3 and J usage is TRBJ2-7, with 7 bases lining up with TRBD1. V was pared by 7 bases and J by 4 bases, with 7 bases of the junction left unmatched. CDR1 and CDR2 from the germline V gene are ENHRY and SYGVKD. The CDR3 runs 13 residues. The CDR3 coding sequence is TGTGCCATCACGAGGGGCAGGGGGTACGAGCAGTACTTC. Amino acid sequence: CAITRGRGYEQYF.

The chain carries TRBV4-3 and TRBJ2-7; D call uncertain. The CDR3 runs 13 residues. V lost 4 bases and J 4 bases, leaving 11 bases between the germline ends. Germline CDR1 and CDR2: LGHNA and YSLEER. The CDR3 loop reads CASSPQAGYEQYF. The CDR3 DNA is TGCGCCAGCAGCCCCCAGGCAGGATACGAGCAGTACTTC.